Listed here are 15 T cell receptor beta chains from one sample, sequenced in a study of blood T cell repertoires in COVID-19. The table came from immunoSEQ multiplex PCR; TCRdb's copy has only in-frame clones and leaves some out. The data show 100,000 to 150,000 clones, with approximately 74% seen just once and approximately 2% held by the top ten. Sequencing was carried out using peripheral blood. These TCRs come from a woman between 70 and 85 years old with acute or convalescent COVID-19.

The gene calls are TRBV12-5 and TRBJ1-1; TRBD1 might be the D (6 bases). The CDR3 sequence is 14 residues long. In germline, CDR1 is LGHNT, CDR2 FRNRAP. V lost 1 base and J lost 4, with 10 bases in between. CDR3 sequence: CASGLAQGFTEAFF. The DNA for the CDR3 is TGTGCTAGTGGTTTGGCACAGGGCTTCACTGAAGCTTTCTTT. The full variable domain, completed using reference TRBV12-5 and TRBJ1-1, is DARVTQTPRHKVTEMGQEVTMRCQPILGHNTVFWYRQTMMQGLELLAYFRNRAPLDDSGMPKDRFSAEMPDATLATLKIQPSEPRDSAVYFCASGLAQGFTEAFFGQGTRLTVV.

The V call is TRBV5-1, the J call TRBJ2-7; 10 nucleotides line up with TRBD1. The germline V gene encodes CDR1 SGHRS and CDR2 YFSETQ. This CDR3 comprises 15 residues. V was pared by 0 bases and J by 5 bases, with 5 bases of the junction left unmatched. The CDR3 DNA reads TGCGCCAGCAGCTTGGAAGGGACAGGGGTCCACGAGCAGTACTTC. Amino acid sequence: CASSLEGTGVHEQYF.

This chain joins TRBV2 and TRBJ2-3, with 14 bases aligning to TRBD2. The CDR3 contains 15 residues. V shed 5 bases, J shed 9 bases, and the junction held 7 bases outside the gene matches. Germline V CDR1 and CDR2: SNHLY, FYNNEI. CDR3 residues: CASSSTSGGASTQYF. The CDR3 DNA is TGTGCCAGCAGTTCGACTAGCGGGGGGGCGTCCACGCAGTATTTT. The variable domain in full, completed from reference TRBV2 and TRBJ2-3, reads EPEVTQTPSHQVTQMGQEVILRCVPISNHLYFYWYRQILGQKVEFLVSFYNNEISEKSEIFDDQFSVERPDGSNFTLKIRSTKLEDSAMYFCASSSTSGGASTQYFGPGTRLTVL.

The chain employs TRBV30 and TRBJ1-1; no clear D gene. Germline-derived CDR1 and CDR2 are GTSNPN and SVGIG (reference sequence). There are 20 residues in the CDR3. V was cut by 0 bases and J by 3 bases, with 29 bases left in between. The DNA of the CDR3 is TGTGCCTGGAGTGTATGGGGAATGAAAGCCACCCGCTTGGAGGACACTGAAGCTTTCTTT. It codes for CAWSVWGMKATRLEDTEAFF. Drawing the rest from reference TRBV30 and TRBJ1-1, the complete variable domain is SQTIHQWPATLVQPVGSPLSLECTVEGTSNPNLYWYRQAAGRGLQLLFYSVGIGQISSEVPQNLSASRPQDRQFILSSKKLLLSDSGFYLCAWSVWGMKATRLEDTEAFFGQGTRLTVV.

V and J are TRBV12-3 or TRBV12-4 and TRBJ2-7; perhaps TRBD1 as D (5 bases). The ends were cut back, 5 bases at V and 3 bases at J, with 8 bases in the middle. The CDR3 is 12 amino acids. The CDR3 DNA is TGTGCCAGCAGTCCCACAGGCTACGAGCAGTACTTC. Translated: CASSPTGYEQYF.

J is TRBJ2-5 and V is TRBV30; D possibly corresponds to TRBD1 (6 bases). Germline CDR1 reads GTSNPN; CDR2 reads SVGIG (reference sequence). The CDR3 is made up of 15 amino acids. Trimming removed 2 bases from V and 1 base from J, with 14 bases in between. The CDR3 nucleotides are TGTGCCTGGAGTAAGTCCGAGGGGGTCCAAGAGACCCAGTACTTC. It translates to CAWSKSEGVQETQYF.

The CDR3 DNA follows: TGCGCCAGCAGCCCAGATAAGCGCCAAGAGACCCAGTACTTC. Amino acids: CASSPDKRQETQYF. V and J are TRBV5-1 and TRBJ2-5, with D unresolved. The CDR3 totals 14 residues. The germline gives CDR1 SGHRS, CDR2 YFSETQ. V lost 4 bases to trimming and J lost 1 base, with 11 bases between them.

The CDR3 protein is CASSAPGSPLHF. The CDR3, as DNA: TGTGCCAGTAGTGCGCCGGGATCACCCCTCCACTTT. The V call is TRBV19, the J call TRBJ1-6; D is uncertain. V was pared by 5 bases and J by 10 bases, with 9 bases between. CDR3 length equals 12 residues. From germline, CDR1 is LNHDA and CDR2 SQIVND (reference sequence).

This clone was seen a few times. The chain links TRBV7-9 to TRBJ1-2; the D gene is possibly TRBD1 (6 bases). V lost 2 bases and J 4 bases, leaving 14 bases between the germline ends. CDR1 SEHNR and CDR2 FQNEAQ come from the germline V gene (reference sequence). The CDR3 has 15 residues. The CDR3: CASSLQGRSSYGYTF. In DNA form, the CDR3 reads TGTGCCAGCAGCTTACAGGGGCGGTCGTCCTATGGCTACACCTTC. Full variable domain (outside the CDR3, taken from reference TRBV7-9 and TRBJ1-2): DTGVSQNPRHKITKRGQNVTFRCDPISEHNRLYWYRQTLGQGPEFLTYFQNEAQLEKSRLLSDRFSAERPKGSFSTLEIQRTEQGDSAMYLCASSLQGRSSYGYTFGSGTRLTVV.

This clone has more than one count but fewer than ten. The chain employs TRBV28 and TRBJ1-3; 7 nucleotides line up with TRBD1. There are 17 residues in the CDR3. Germline trimming cut 3 bases from V and 2 bases from J; bases unmatched to any gene: 10. Germline V gives CDR1 MDHEN, CDR2 SYDVKM. The CDR3 DNA is TGTGCCAGCAGTTTTGGGGCGCCGGGACAGACTGGAAACACCATATATTTT. Translating gives CASSFGAPGQTGNTIYF.

This rearrangement joins TRBV19 to TRBJ1-1; 8 bases align to TRBD1. This CDR3 is built from 15 residues. CDR1 is LNHDA and CDR2 is SQIVND in the germline V gene (reference sequence). Trimming removed 2 bases from V and 4 bases from J; junction bases left unmatched: 6. This CDR3 reads CASSILDRAGTEAFF. CDR3 in DNA: TGTGCCAGTAGTATACTGGACAGGGCAGGCACTGAAGCTTTCTTT. Using reference TRBV19 and TRBJ1-1 for the parts outside the CDR3, the full variable domain is DGGITQSPKYLFRKEGQNVTLSCEQNLNHDAMYWYRQDPGQGLRLIYYSQIVNDFQKGDIAEGYSVSREKKESFPLTVTSAQKNPTAFYLCASSILDRAGTEAFFGQGTRLTVV.

This clone has a handful of counts. The CDR3 DNA follows: TGTGCCAGCAGTGCAGGGCGGCAAGGCTACACCTTC. Translating gives CASSAGRQGYTF. This chain links TRBV13 with TRBJ1-2; D perhaps matches TRBD1 (5 bases). In germline, CDR1 is PRHDT, CDR2 FYEKMQ (reference sequence). This CDR3 has 12 residues. V was clipped by 6 bases and J by 8 bases, with 13 bases between them.

This clone was found a few times. The rearrangement joins TRBV18 to TRBJ1-6; TRBD1 agrees at 8 bases. V was clipped by 4 bases and J by 7 bases; unmatched bases: 6. The germline V gene has CDR1 KGHSH and CDR2 LQKENI. The length of the CDR3 is 15 residues. CDR3: CASSQRGDRNSPLHF. CDR3 bases: TGTGCCAGCTCACAAAGGGGGGACAGGAATTCACCCCTCCACTTT.

Worth noting for this clone: Different DNA sequences within this sample yield the same CDR3. V usage is TRBV7-3 and J usage is TRBJ2-7; 7 nucleotides line up with TRBD2. V was clipped by 1 base and J by 5 bases; unmatched bases: 2. The germline CDR1 and CDR2 sequences are SGHTA and FQGTGA. The CDR3 extends over 13 amino acids. This CDR3 reads CASSLRGRDEQYF. The CDR3 region has the DNA TGTGCCAGCAGCTTAAGGGGGAGGGACGAGCAGTACTTC.

This clone came up a few times. V is TRBV5-6 and J is TRBJ1-1, with D uncertain. The CDR3 spans 14 residues. In germline, CDR1 is SGHDT, CDR2 YYEEEE. V lost 0 bases and J 2 bases, leaving 8 bases between the germline ends. The CDR3 region has the DNA TGTGCCAGCAGCTTGGGCCGGGGAAACACTGAAGCTTTCTTT. Protein sequence: CASSLGRGNTEAFF.